This TCR beta chain was identified during a study of PD-1 blockade in classical Hodgkin lymphoma. As for the study in general: Every 2 weeks, patients got 3 mg/kg intravenous nivolumab.

Each and every patient relapsed after autologous stem cell transplantation, and patients got differing brentuximab vedotin exposure. When best responses were assessed, they were complete response, partial response or progressive disease. Study conclusions and caveats: Complete responders had baseline diversity similar to newly diagnosed patients.

Turning to this clone: No antigen is known for it.

Produced via immunoSEQ multiplex PCR; TCRdb's table is partial and in-frame only. The profile shows fewer than 110,000 clones, 80% to 90% of them singletons. V was cut by 0 bases and J by 8 bases, with 10 bases left in between. Germline V CDR1 and CDR2: MNHEY, SVGAGI. This CDR3 comprises 13 residues. This receptor was identified in a human donor with classical Hodgkin lymphoma. Material: peripheral blood mononuclear cells (PBMCs), obtained before the second cycle of nivolumab. J is TRBJ1-2 and V is TRBV6-5; no clear D. CDR3 amino acids: CASSYSGVGGYTF. The CDR3 DNA follows: TGTGCCAGCAGTTACTCGGGAGTCGGCGGCTACACCTTC.